This T cell receptor beta chain was recorded in a study of cytomegalovirus exposure and HLA in healthy donors. General study results and limits: A later analysis found first-cohort TCR clusters tended to co-occur in the roughly 120 validation repertoires.

Libraries were prepared by immunoSEQ multiplex PCR; TCRdb keeps only in-frame clonotypes and omits some of them. This sample has 200,000 to 250,000 clones, with over 80% found just once. CDR1 is LNHDA, CDR2 SQIVND, per germline (reference sequence). This CDR3 is built from 14 residues. V gave up 5 bases and J gave up 2 bases; unmatched junction bases: 6. This clone was recorded only once. What it recognizes is unknown. The sequenced material came from PBMCs. The sequence came from a woman under 30 in good health and CMV-seronegative. The rearrangement links TRBV19 to TRBJ2-7; 7 nucleotides agree with TRBD2. The CDR3 nucleotides are TGTGCCAGTAGTCCGACTAGCTTCCCCTACGAGCAGTACTTC. It specifies CASSPTSFPYEQYF.